Following are 20 T cell receptor beta chains from one sample sequenced in a study of T cells after yellow fever vaccination. Using its own MiXCR run on the 5' RACE reads, TCRdb lists one record per CDR3 protein. Among over 100,000 distinct CDR3 sequences listed, 6.5% to 9% were seen once. This specimen consisted of CD8+ T cells sorted from PBMCs, obtained 45 days after the yellow fever booster vaccination. These receptors came from a young man who received the YFV17D yellow fever vaccine.

In its sample, this clonotype was seen many times. The rearrangement joins TRBV7-6 to TRBJ2-5; weak D call: TRBD1 (5 bases). This CDR3 is 15 amino acids long. Per germline, CDR1 SGHVS and CDR2 FNYEAQ. The ends were cut back, 1 base at V and 1 base at J, with 10 bases in the middle. Written as DNA, the CDR3 is TGTGCCAGCAGCTTAGTCGGCAGGGTCCAAGAGACCCAGTACTTC. Residues: CASSLVGRVQETQYF.

This clonotype was seen many times. The chain joins TRBV4-2 to TRBJ1-1, with a weak D call TRBD1 (5 bases). There are 17 residues in the CDR3. Deletions cut 0 bases from V and 6 bases from J, with 20 bases between. Germline assignment: CDR1 LGHNA and CDR2 YNFKEQ. CDR3 in amino acids: CASSQDRGGTGSPEAFF. The DNA of the CDR3 is TGTGCCAGCAGCCAAGATCGGGGGGGAACAGGTAGCCCTGAAGCTTTCTTT.

This clonotype was counted at least ten times. The CDR3 spells CASSLAHPNEQFF. CDR3 bases: TGTGCCAGCAGCTTAGCTCATCCCAATGAGCAGTTCTTC. The V call is TRBV11-2, the J call TRBJ2-1; D unresolved. CDR3 length equals 13 residues. From germline, CDR1 is SGHAT and CDR2 FQNNGV. Between the trimmed V and J ends, which lost 1 base and 6 bases, there was a span of 7 bases. The variable domain in full, completed from reference TRBV11-2 and TRBJ2-1, reads EAGVAQSPRYKIIEKRQSVAFWCNPISGHATLYWYQQILGQGPKLLIQFQNNGVVDDSQLPKDRFSAERLKGVDSTLKIQPAKLEDSAVYLCASSLAHPNEQFFGPGTRLTVL.

This clonotype was found many times. The rearrangement joins TRBV2 to TRBJ2-3; the D is unclear. The germline gives CDR1 SNHLY, CDR2 FYNNEI. This CDR3 has 12 amino acids. V lost 8 bases, J lost 0 bases, and 6 bases lay in between. CDR3 DNA: TGTGCCAGCGGGCCAAGCACAGATACGCAGTATTTT. Its translation: CASGPSTDTQYF.

This clonotype was seen ten or more times. The chain employs TRBV7-9 and TRBJ2-1, with D uncertain. The CDR3 contains 11 residues. Germline-derived CDR1 and CDR2 are SEHNR and FQNEAQ (reference sequence). V dropped 3 bases and J dropped 9 bases, with 6 bases sitting between them. DNA for the CDR3: TGTGCCAGCAGCTTCTCGGGTGAGCAGTTCTTC. Its protein product is CASSFSGEQFF.

This clonotype was recorded many times. This sequence joins TRBV15 and TRBJ2-7; D unresolved. The V gene lost 1 base and the J gene lost 3 bases, with 7 bases spanning the gap. Germline V gene lookup returns CDR1 LNHNV and CDR2 YYDKDF (reference sequence). This CDR3 region has 13 residues. The CDR3 DNA sequence: TGTGCCACCAGCAGAGTACTGAGCTACGAGCAGTACTTC. Residues: CATSRVLSYEQYF.

This clonotype came up a few times. Here the CDR3 DNA reads TGTGCCAGCAGATACGGACAGGGGAAACACAATGAGCAGTTCTTC. It specifies CASRYGQGKHNEQFF. The chain is built from TRBV5-6 and TRBJ2-1; TRBD1 matches at 9 bases. The CDR3 contains 15 residues. After removal of 5 bases from V and 5 bases from J, the junction contained 8 bases not matched to a gene. CDR1 and CDR2 from the germline V gene are SGHDT and YYEEEE.

This clonotype was seen ten or more times. The chain has TRBV29-1 and TRBJ2-7; D perhaps matches TRBD1 (8 bases). V was cut by 3 bases and J by 3 bases, with 15 bases left in between. CDR3 length: 14 residues. Per germline, CDR1 SQVTM and CDR2 ANQGSEA. DNA for the CDR3: TGCAGCGTTGAGAGGGAGGGACAGGTCTACGAGCAGTACTTC. Its protein is CSVEREGQVYEQYF.

V and J are TRBV6-5 and TRBJ2-1; 7 nucleotides line up with TRBD2. V was clipped by 0 bases and J by 4 bases; unmatched bases: 3. The germline CDR1 and CDR2 sequences are MNHEY and SVGAGI. The length of the CDR3 is 15 residues. The CDR3 DNA reads TGTGCCAGCAGTTACTCTACTAGCGCGTACAATGAGCAGTTCTTC. The encoded protein is CASSYSTSAYNEQFF.

This clonotype came up many times. The chain recombines TRBV4-3 with TRBJ2-7, with a tentative D call TRBD2 (5 bases). The CDR3 sequence is 16 residues long. Germline CDR1 and CDR2: LGHNA and YSLEER. The ends were cut back, 3 bases at V and 0 bases at J, with 15 bases in the middle. CDR3 DNA sequence: TGCGCCAGCAGCCAGGACCCCAGCGGAAGCTCCTACGAGCAGTACTTC. It translates to CASSQDPSGSSYEQYF.

The V call is TRBV4-1, the J call TRBJ2-5; the D is unclear. The germline V and J ends were trimmed by 0 bases and 4 bases, with 12 bases remaining between them. The germline gives CDR1 MGHRA, CDR2 YSYEKL. There are 15 residues in the CDR3. CDR3 loop: CASSQEDGLGETQYF. The CDR3 bases are TGCGCCAGCAGCCAAGAAGATGGGCTAGGAGAGACCCAGTACTTC.

This clonotype was picked up many times. The chain combines TRBV7-9 with TRBJ2-1; possible D gene TRBD1, 6 bases. The V and J ends lost 2 bases and 8 bases respectively, with 16 bases between them. CDR1 and CDR2 from the germline V gene are SEHNR and FQNEAQ (reference sequence). The CDR3 loop spans 15 amino acids. The CDR3 loop is CASSLKWGLAYEQFF. CDR3 sequence (DNA): TGTGCCAGCAGCTTAAAGTGGGGGCTAGCCTATGAGCAGTTCTTC.

The chain carries TRBV27 and TRBJ1-1; D is perhaps TRBD1 (5 bases). The CDR3 is made up of 16 amino acids. CDR1 and CDR2 from the germline V gene are MNHEY and SMNVEV (reference sequence). V lost 5 bases and J 0 bases, leaving 16 bases between the germline ends. CDR3: CASSPLGGYMNTEAFF. Here the CDR3 DNA reads TGTGCCAGCAGTCCTCTGGGGGGTTACATGAACACTGAAGCTTTCTTT.

This clonotype has a count of ten or more. The chain recombines TRBV7-7 with TRBJ1-2; the match to TRBD1 covers 8 bases. The CDR3 consists of 16 residues. V dropped 2 bases and J dropped 3; count of bases not matched to a gene: 8. Germline V gene data show CDR1 as SSHAT and CDR2 as FNYEAQ (reference sequence). The CDR3 loop is CASSLPQGVGDYGYTF. The DNA for the CDR3 is TGTGCCAGCAGCTTACCACAGGGGGTCGGAGACTATGGCTACACCTTC.

The chain links TRBV18 to TRBJ2-7; D not resolved. Trimming left V 2 bases short and J 7 bases short, with 9 bases between. Per germline, CDR1 KGHSH and CDR2 LQKENI. The CDR3 runs 12 residues. The CDR3 here is CASSPDFPEQYF. The CDR3 DNA follows: TGTGCCAGCTCACCAGACTTCCCTGAGCAGTACTTC.

This clonotype was observed many times. V gene TRBV14 combines with J gene TRBJ2-2; TRBD2 might be the D (6 bases). This CDR3 region has 17 residues. V lost 0 bases and J lost 4, with 15 bases in between. Per the germline V gene, CDR1 is SGHDN and CDR2 is FVKESK. CDR3: CASSQDLTGVITGELFF. The DNA for the CDR3 is TGTGCCAGCAGCCAAGATCTGACGGGAGTGATCACCGGGGAGCTGTTTTTT.

This clonotype has at least ten counts. The V call is TRBV9, the J call TRBJ2-7; the match to TRBD1 covers 10 bases. CDR3 length: 15 amino acids. Germline CDR1 reads SGDLS; CDR2 reads YYNGEE. V lost 4 bases, J lost 3 bases, and 7 bases stayed unmatched. The chain's CDR3 is CASSSTGTGDYEQYF. The DNA of the CDR3 is TGTGCCAGCAGCTCTACCGGGACAGGGGACTACGAGCAGTACTTC. Full variable domain (rest looked up from reference TRBV9 and TRBJ2-7): DSGVTQTPKHLITATGQRVTLRCSPRSGDLSVYWYQQSLDQGLQFLIQYYNGEERAKGNILERFSAQQFPDLHSELNLSSLELGDSALYFCASSSTGTGDYEQYFGPGTRLTVT.

This clonotype was counted many times. CDR3 in amino acids: CASSFGTGGRGQYF. The CDR3 region has the DNA TGTGCCAGCAGCTTTGGTACAGGGGGCCGCGGGCAGTACTTC. This chain connects TRBV5-6 to TRBJ2-7, with 9 positions matching TRBD1. The germline V gene has CDR1 SGHDT and CDR2 YYEEEE. The J segment lost 9 bases and the V segment lost 2 bases, leaving 9 bases of the junction unmatched. CDR3 length: 14 residues.

The CDR3 here is CSALTIRGTSEYNEQFF. DNA for the CDR3: TGCAGTGCTCTAACAATCCGGGGCACTAGCGAGTACAATGAGCAGTTCTTC. The chain joins TRBV20-1 to TRBJ2-1; 7 bases fit TRBD2. V was clipped by 5 bases and J by 4 bases; unmatched bases: 17. In germline, CDR1 is DFQATT, CDR2 SNEGSKA (reference sequence). The CDR3 loop spans 17 amino acids.

Many counts were recorded for this clonotype. The chain links TRBV5-5 to TRBJ1-4; D is possibly TRBD1 (5 bases). Per germline, CDR1 SGHKS and CDR2 YYEKEE (reference sequence). This CDR3 has 15 residues. The V gene lost 3 bases and the J gene lost 5 bases, with 14 bases spanning the gap. Here the CDR3 reads CASSSSQEGNEKLFF. CDR3 in DNA: TGTGCCAGCAGCTCCTCACAGGAGGGAAATGAAAAACTGTTTTTT.